What follows are 23 T cell receptor beta chains derived from one specimen sequenced in a study of sequential checkpoint blockade in melanoma. The sample's treatment: randomized to nivolumab then ipilimumab (arm A) or the reverse (arm B). Sequencing was performed with immunoSEQ multiplex PCR; in TCRdb, only in-frame clones are kept and a portion is missing. The sample has approximately 26,000 clones, about 77% seen once. Sequenced material: CD8+ T cells sorted from blood (inferred from file names), taken from a patient given nivolumab and ipilimumab in sequence. These receptors all come from a human donor with melanoma.

The chain carries TRBV27 and TRBJ2-7; 8 nucleotides line up with TRBD2. Germline lookup yields CDR1 MNHEY and CDR2 SMNVEV (reference sequence). The CDR3 runs 13 residues. Trimming removed 4 bases from V and 9 bases from J; junction bases left unmatched: 8. CDR3 sequence: CASSSRGRPGQYF. CDR3 sequence (DNA): TGTGCCAGCAGTTCCCGCGGGAGGCCGGGGCAGTACTTC.

The rearrangement uses TRBV29-1 and TRBJ1-1; TRBD1 aligns across 7 bases. This CDR3 comprises 13 residues. CDR1 and CDR2 (germline): SQVTM, ANQGSEA. V dropped 8 bases and J dropped 2; count of bases not matched to a gene: 8. The DNA for the CDR3 is TGCAGCTATGGGCGGACAGGTAACACTGAAGCTTTCTTT. Translated: CSYGRTGNTEAFF.

J is TRBJ2-5 and V is TRBV29-1; perhaps TRBD1 as D (5 bases). The V end was cut by 6 bases, the J end by 4 bases, with 18 bases between. Germline loops: CDR1 SQVTM, CDR2 ANQGSEA. The CDR3 runs 14 residues. The CDR3 protein is CSVDWGVGGETQYF. In DNA, the CDR3 is TGCAGCGTCGACTGGGGCGTGGGTGGAGAGACCCAGTACTTC.

In nucleotides, the CDR3 is TGTGCCAGTACCAGTCGTCAGGGTTCCAATGAGCAGTTCTTC. This gives the protein CASTSRQGSNEQFF. The genes are TRBV19 and TRBJ2-1, with D maybe TRBD1 (5 bases). Trimming pared 7 bases from V and 6 bases from J, leaving 16 bases between. The CDR3 is 14 residues long. Germline V gene lookup returns CDR1 LNHDA and CDR2 SQIVND (reference sequence).

The gene calls are TRBV5-4 and TRBJ1-2; tentative D call: TRBD1 (5 bases). Germline loops: CDR1 SGHNT, CDR2 YYREEE (reference sequence). The CDR3 is 11 residues long. Trimming took 6 bases from V and 8 from J, leaving 11 bases between them. CDR3 sequence: CASNGGNGYTF. The CDR3 DNA follows: TGTGCCAGCAACGGGGGGAACGGCTACACCTTC.

Remarks on this clone: This sample includes further DNA sequences coding for the same CDR3. The chain recombines TRBV19 with TRBJ1-1; D possibly corresponds to TRBD1 (6 bases). This CDR3 has 14 residues. CDR1 is LNHDA and CDR2 is SQIVND in the germline V gene (reference sequence). The V and J ends lost 3 bases and 4 bases respectively, with 12 bases between them. CDR3: CASSMGGGGTEAFF. DNA of the CDR3: TGTGCCAGTAGTATGGGAGGGGGGGGCACTGAAGCTTTCTTT.

The genes are TRBV7-6 and TRBJ2-1, with a tentative D call TRBD2 (5 bases). CDR3 length: 15 amino acids. The V end was cut by 3 bases, the J end by 0 bases, with 9 bases between. Per germline, CDR1 SGHVS and CDR2 FNYEAQ. CDR3 protein: CASSLAGSSYNEQFF. The DNA for the CDR3 is TGTGCCAGCAGCTTGGCGGGTAGCTCCTACAATGAGCAGTTCTTC.

The chain joins TRBV19 to TRBJ2-1; tentatively, D is TRBD2 (5 bases). The CDR3 is 13 residues long. V lost 5 bases and J 7 bases, leaving 12 bases between the germline ends. CDR1 and CDR2 from the germline V gene are LNHDA and SQIVND (reference sequence). The CDR3 sequence: CASSQTGVNEQFF. The CDR3 nucleotides read TGTGCCAGTAGTCAAACCGGGGTTAATGAGCAGTTCTTC.

J is TRBJ1-2 and V is TRBV7-9; D ambiguous. V shed 5 bases and J shed 1 base, with 23 bases lying between them. Germline V gene lookup returns CDR1 SEHNR and CDR2 FQNEAQ (reference sequence). This CDR3 has 18 residues. Here the CDR3 reads CASSRRNLQPSINYGYTF. Here the CDR3 DNA reads TGTGCCAGCAGCCGAAGAAATTTACAGCCCTCAATTAACTATGGCTACACCTTC.

Comment on this clone: The sample contains more than one DNA sequence encoding this CDR3. The chain employs TRBV2 and TRBJ1-2; 7 bases fit TRBD1. The V and J ends lost 9 bases and 2 bases, in that order; junction bases with no gene match: 6. CDR1 is SNHLY, CDR2 FYNNEI, per germline. The CDR3 has 13 residues. The CDR3: CARDEGQNYGYTF. The CDR3 coding sequence is TGTGCCAGAGACGAGGGACAGAACTATGGCTACACCTTC.

In DNA form, the CDR3 reads TGTGCCAGCAGTTTATCGAGGGACATGAACACTGAAGCTTTCTTT. It is translated as CASSLSRDMNTEAFF. The chain joins TRBV27 to TRBJ1-1; a possible D gene is TRBD1 (6 bases). Trimming pared 0 bases from V and 0 bases from J, leaving 8 bases between. The CDR3 loop spans 15 amino acids. Germline V gene data show CDR1 as MNHEY and CDR2 as SMNVEV (reference sequence).

The V gene is TRBV4-3, the J gene TRBJ2-5; 7 positions agree with TRBD1. The CDR3 runs 16 residues. Trimming at V came to 1 base and at J to 5 bases, leaving 10 bases not matched to a gene. Germline CDR1 LGHNA, CDR2 YSLEER. The CDR3 DNA follows: TGCGCCAGCAGCCAAGGCACGACAGGGAGTAAGGAGACCCAGTACTTC. Translated, it gives CASSQGTTGSKETQYF.

This chain joins TRBV2 and TRBJ2-1; possible D gene TRBD2, 5 bases. Trimming took off 2 bases at V and 8 bases at J, with 16 bases between the two ends. This CDR3 contains 15 residues. Germline lookup yields CDR1 SNHLY and CDR2 FYNNEI. The CDR3 sequence: CASSESLAVVDEQFF. CDR3 nucleotide sequence: TGTGCCAGCAGTGAAAGCCTAGCCGTTGTGGATGAGCAGTTCTTC.

This clone rates as medium-sized (0.01 to 0.1%). The chain joins TRBV2 to TRBJ1-4; D not resolved. Trimming pared 4 bases from V and 6 bases from J, leaving 12 bases between. Germline values: CDR1 SNHLY, CDR2 FYNNEI. The CDR3 sequence is 14 residues long. CDR3 DNA: TGTGCCAGCAGTGGACTGAGGCGGGATGAAAAACTGTTTTTT. Residues: CASSGLRRDEKLFF.

V usage is TRBV19 and J usage is TRBJ2-5; TRBD1 aligns across 9 bases. Germline V gene sequence: CDR1 LNHDA, CDR2 SQIVND (reference sequence). The CDR3 spans 14 residues. J lost 11 bases, V lost 8 bases, and 15 bases had no gene match. The CDR3 DNA is TGTGCCAGTGCGCAAACAGGGGGCGCGGGAGAGCAGTACTTC. It is translated as CASAQTGGAGEQYF.

This clone showed up just a few times. The chain recombines TRBV5-8 with TRBJ1-2; 9 bases line up with TRBD1. Germline CDR1 SGHTS, CDR2 YDEGEE. The J segment lost 2 bases and the V segment lost 6 bases, leaving 8 bases of the junction unmatched. This CDR3 contains 15 residues. CDR3 coding DNA: TGTGCCAGCAACCACGGACAGGGGATGAACTATGGCTACACCTTC. Protein product: CASNHGQGMNYGYTF.

In its sample, this clone was seen once. This chain connects TRBV7-6 to TRBJ2-2; the D is unclear. The CDR3 runs 15 residues. V lost 1 base and J lost 1, with 7 bases in between. Per germline, CDR1 SGHVS and CDR2 FNYEAQ. The CDR3 region is CASSLEAWNTGELFF. The CDR3 nucleotides are TGTGCCAGCAGCTTAGAAGCCTGGAACACCGGGGAGCTGTTTTTT.

This rearrangement joins TRBV25-1 to TRBJ2-3, with TRBD2 matching over 7 bases. There are 14 residues in the CDR3. Looked up from germline, CDR1 is MGHDK and CDR2 is SYGVNS. The V and J ends lost 11 bases and 5 bases, in that order; junction bases with no gene match: 13. In DNA, the CDR3 is TGTGCCTTTTACTCCGGACTAGTCAGAGATACGCAGTATTTT. Protein sequence: CAFYSGLVRDTQYF.

This sequence joins TRBV6-6 and TRBJ2-7; D may be TRBD1 (5 bases). CDR1 is MNHNY and CDR2 is SVGAGI in the germline V gene (reference sequence). The CDR3 runs 13 residues. The V gene lost 6 bases and the J gene lost 2 bases, with 11 bases spanning the gap. The CDR3 DNA reads TGTGCCAGCAGGTCGACAGACCCCTACGAGCAGTACTTC. Amino acids: CASRSTDPYEQYF.

In this sample, this clone turned up once. The chain combines TRBV7-8 with TRBJ2-5; 9 bases are shared with TRBD1. CDR3 length: 16 residues. V lost 2 bases, J lost 2 bases, and 6 bases stayed unmatched. Germline V lookup: CDR1 SGHVS, CDR2 FQNEAQ. The CDR3 is CASSLRIDRGQETQYF. The DNA for the CDR3 is TGTGCCAGCAGCTTAAGAATCGACAGGGGGCAAGAGACCCAGTACTTC.

This clone showed up just a few times. This chain connects TRBV19 to TRBJ1-1, with D hard to call. This CDR3 is built from 13 residues. V lost 3 bases to trimming and J lost 5 bases, with 10 bases between them. From germline, CDR1 is LNHDA and CDR2 SQIVND (reference sequence). The CDR3 DNA follows: TGTGCCAGTAGTATTAGCATGGGTACTGAAGCTTTCTTT. It specifies CASSISMGTEAFF.

This clone was seen once. The rearrangement uses TRBV27 and TRBJ2-7; 9 bases align to TRBD1. V lost 3 bases to trimming and J lost 5 bases; unmatched junction nucleotides: 5. Per the germline V gene, CDR1 is MNHEY and CDR2 is SMNVEV (reference sequence). The CDR3 extends over 14 amino acids. The CDR3 reads CASSFGTGSDEQYF. CDR3 bases: TGTGCCAGCAGTTTTGGGACAGGGTCCGACGAGCAGTACTTC.

This clone came up a few times. The genes are TRBV14 and TRBJ2-7; D not resolved. The CDR3 totals 14 residues. V lost 0 bases and J 3 bases, leaving 9 bases between the germline ends. Germline V gene data show CDR1 as SGHDN and CDR2 as FVKESK. The DNA for the CDR3 is TGTGCCAGCAGCCAAGAGGCCAGAATCTACGAGCAGTACTTC. This codes for CASSQEARIYEQYF.